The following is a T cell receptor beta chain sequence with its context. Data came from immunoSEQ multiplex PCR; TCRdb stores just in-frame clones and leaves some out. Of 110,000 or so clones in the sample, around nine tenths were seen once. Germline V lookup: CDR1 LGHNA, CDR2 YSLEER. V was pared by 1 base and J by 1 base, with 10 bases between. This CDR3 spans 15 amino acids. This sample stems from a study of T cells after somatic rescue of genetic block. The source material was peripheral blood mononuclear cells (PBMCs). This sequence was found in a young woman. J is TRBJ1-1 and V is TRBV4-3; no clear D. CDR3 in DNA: TGCGCCAGCAGCCAAGGTCCGCGGAAGAACACTGAAGCTTTCTTT. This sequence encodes CASSQGPRKNTEAFF.